The subject of this entry is one T cell receptor (beta chain). This sample stems from a study of blood T cell dynamics during melanoma immunotherapy. About the study: Patients with metastatic melanoma got pembrolizumab or nivolumab-ipilimumab as first-line care.

The data were produced by immunoSEQ multiplex PCR, yet TCRdb's version contains in-frame clones alone and is incomplete. This sample yields 15,000 to 20,000 clones, of which less than 95% are seen a single time; over 0.2% belongs to the top ten. Documented time point: week 3, after first cycle of checkpoint inhibitor. Sampling occurred pretreatment (T0) and at week 3 (W3), after cycle one of checkpoint blockade. The TCR originated in a human donor with melanoma. Sequencing was performed on effector memory CD8+ T cells from blood, taken from a patient treated with checkpoint blockade.

CDR3 amino acids: CASSTKGDSYEQYF. The CDR3 DNA sequence: TGTGCCAGCAGTACGAAAGGGGACTCCTACGAGCAGTACTTC. The chain couples TRBV27 to TRBJ2-7, with D possibly matching TRBD1 (5 bases). The CDR3 is 14 residues long. V was shortened by 5 bases and J by 0 bases, with 11 bases between the two germline ends. Germline V CDR1 and CDR2: MNHEY, SMNVEV (reference sequence).